The 9 T cell receptor beta chains below come from one sample, sequenced in a study of shared clonotypes between healthy human individuals (dated by TCRdb to the early 2020s). The library relied on the immunoSEQ multiplex PCR assay. TCRdb stores this immuneACCESS table with in-frame sequences only. Part of the clones is absent; in the studies checked, under half of the shortfall reflects unresolved V genes, and no reason is known for the rest. For this sample the table gives 2 million to 2.5 million clones, of which nearly 97% were detected only once. Jointly, the top ten make up 0.13% of the sample. The sequenced sample was naive CD4+ T cells sorted from blood. The cell subset or site label, read with the paper, signifies: CD45RA+ positively selected. These receptors were collected from a man younger than 35 in good health.

The chain uses TRBV2 and TRBJ1-4, with no clear D. V was pared by 2 bases and J by 5 bases, with 3 bases between. CDR3 size: 12 residues. The V gene's germline CDR1 is SNHLY and CDR2 FYNNEI. The CDR3 region is CASSERNEKLFF. CDR3 bases: TGTGCCAGCAGTGAAAGGAATGAAAAACTGTTTTTT.

The chain is built from TRBV18 and TRBJ1-2; 7 bases align to TRBD1. Per the germline V gene, CDR1 is KGHSH and CDR2 is LQKENI. The CDR3 is made up of 15 amino acids. The V segment lost 4 bases and the J segment 5 bases; nucleotides outside the gene matches: 10. The CDR3 coding sequence is TGTGCCAGCTCACAGATAGGGACAGCCCCATATGGCTACACCTTC. This translates into CASSQIGTAPYGYTF.

Concerning this clone: The sample contains more than one DNA sequence encoding this CDR3. This chain joins TRBV5-4 and TRBJ1-4; possibly TRBD1 for D (6 bases). V shed 1 base and J shed 2 bases, with 6 bases lying between them. CDR1 is SGHNT and CDR2 is YYREEE in the germline V gene (reference sequence). The CDR3 spans 14 residues. The chain's CDR3 is CASSLQGTNEKLFF. The CDR3 coding sequence is TGTGCCAGCAGCTTGCAGGGGACTAATGAAAAACTGTTTTTT. Looking up the rest from reference TRBV5-4 and TRBJ1-4 gives the full variable domain: ETGVTQSPTHLIKTRGQQVTLRCSSQSGHNTVSWYQQALGQGPQFIFQYYREEENGRGNFPPRFSGLQFPNYSSELNVNALELDDSALYLCASSLQGTNEKLFFGSGTQLSVL.

The chain is built from TRBV18 and TRBJ1-3; no clear D gene. CDR1 and CDR2 from the germline V gene are KGHSH and LQKENI. Trimming pared 0 bases from V and 2 bases from J, leaving 8 bases between. CDR3 length: 15 residues. CDR3 nucleotide sequence: TGTGCCAGCTCACCACCGTTCGGGCCTGGAAACACCATATATTTT. As protein: CASSPPFGPGNTIYF. The full variable domain, rest sourced from reference TRBV18 and TRBJ1-3, is NAGVMQNPRHLVRRRGQEARLRCSPMKGHSHVYWYRQLPEEGLKFMVYLQKENIIDESGMPKERFSAEFPKEGPSILRIQQVVRGDSAAYFCASSPPFGPGNTIYFGEGSWLTVV.

This sequence joins TRBV7-9 and TRBJ1-1; 10 nucleotides line up with TRBD1. V lost 1 base to trimming and J lost 10 bases; unmatched junction nucleotides: 3. Per germline, CDR1 SEHNR and CDR2 FQNEAQ (reference sequence). This CDR3 has 13 amino acids. CDR3 coding DNA: TGTGCCAGCAGCTTAGGGACAGGGGGTGGAGCTTTCTTT. It encodes CASSLGTGGGAFF.

About this clone: This sample includes further DNA sequences coding for the same CDR3. The chain joins TRBV5-1 to TRBJ2-5; D is possibly TRBD2 (6 bases). Trimming pared 2 bases from V and 0 bases from J, leaving 8 bases between. The CDR3 is 14 amino acids. Germline assignment: CDR1 SGHRS and CDR2 YFSETQ. Here the CDR3 reads CASSFGGNQETQYF. The CDR3 DNA reads TGCGCCAGCAGCTTTGGGGGGAACCAAGAGACCCAGTACTTC.

This chain joins TRBV18 and TRBJ2-5, with 7 positions matching TRBD2. V lost 5 bases to trimming and J lost 7 bases; unmatched junction nucleotides: 7. The CDR3 contains 13 residues. The germline CDR1 and CDR2 sequences are KGHSH and LQKENI. The CDR3 nucleotides read TGTGCCAGCTCAGCAGACCAGCGGGGGACCCAGTACTTC. This codes for CASSADQRGTQYF.

This chain connects TRBV28 to TRBJ2-7; the D is unclear. The CDR3 sequence is 13 residues long. V lost 1 base, J lost 5 bases, and 9 bases lay in between. CDR1 and CDR2 from the germline V gene are MDHEN and SYDVKM. CDR3: CASSLSTSNEQYF. The CDR3 DNA reads as TGTGCCAGCAGTTTATCGACAAGTAACGAGCAGTACTTC.

The chain links TRBV5-4 to TRBJ2-1; 9 bases align to TRBD1. CDR1 SGHNT and CDR2 YYREEE come from the germline V gene (reference sequence). V trimming: 10 bases; J trimming: 3 bases; junction bases outside the gene matches: 8. This CDR3 has 14 residues. CDR3 region: CACHRDRVYNEQFF. The CDR3 region has the DNA TGTGCCTGCCACCGGGACAGGGTCTACAATGAGCAGTTCTTC.